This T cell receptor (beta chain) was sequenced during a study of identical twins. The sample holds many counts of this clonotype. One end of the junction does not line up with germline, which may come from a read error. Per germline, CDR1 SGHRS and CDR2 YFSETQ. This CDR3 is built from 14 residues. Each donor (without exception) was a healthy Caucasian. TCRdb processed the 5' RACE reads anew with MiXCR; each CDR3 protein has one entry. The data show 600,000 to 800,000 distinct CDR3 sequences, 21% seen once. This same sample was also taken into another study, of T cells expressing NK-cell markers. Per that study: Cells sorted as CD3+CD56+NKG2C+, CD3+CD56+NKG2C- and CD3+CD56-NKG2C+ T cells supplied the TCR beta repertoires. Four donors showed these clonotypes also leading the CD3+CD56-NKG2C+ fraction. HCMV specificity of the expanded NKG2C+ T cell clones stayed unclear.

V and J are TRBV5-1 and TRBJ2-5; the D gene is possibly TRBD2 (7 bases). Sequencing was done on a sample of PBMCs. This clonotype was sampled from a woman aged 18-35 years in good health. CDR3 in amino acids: CASSLGGPQETQYF. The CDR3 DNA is TGTGCCAGCAGTTTGGGGGGGCCCCAAGAGACCCAGTACTTC.